These 17 T cell receptor beta chains share one sample of origin, sequenced in a study of CD8 T cells in ankylosing spondylitis. TCRdb processed the 5' RACE reads anew with MiXCR; each CDR3 protein has one entry. The sample lists around 100,000 distinct CDR3 sequences, 24% occurring once. Sequencing input: synovial fluid, either unsorted or a sorted T cell fraction (not recorded which). These receptors all stem from a male donor with ankylosing spondylitis.

For this clonotype: The junction differs from germline at one of its ends, possibly a read error. V is TRBV7-9 and J is TRBJ2-5; D is ambiguous. Germline V lookup: CDR1 SEHNR, CDR2 FQNEAQ (reference sequence). The CDR3 is 17 amino acids. The CDR3 region is CASSIAPVNRWGETQYF. The CDR3 nucleotides read TGTGCTAGCAGCATCGCCCCAGTTAACCGCTGGGGAGAGACCCAGTACTTC.

The J gene is TRBJ1-5, the V gene TRBV6-1; D possibly corresponds to TRBD1 (5 bases). The CDR3 is 14 residues long. V lost 6 bases and J 7 bases, leaving 16 bases between the germline ends. Germline loops: CDR1 MNHNS, CDR2 SASEGT. The DNA for the CDR3 is TGTGCCAGCAGCCCCCCGGTTGGGGGACAGCCCCAGCATTTT. The encoded protein is CASSPPVGGQPQHF.

Judged by abundance, this clonotype is medium-sized. This chain uses TRBV7-9 with TRBJ2-2, with D perhaps matching TRBD1 (6 bases). CDR1 is SEHNR and CDR2 is FQNEAQ in the germline V gene (reference sequence). With 5 bases removed from V and 1 base from J, the gap between germline ends came to 8 bases. There are 14 residues in the CDR3. DNA for the CDR3: TGTGCCAGCAGCCCGGGACAGAACACCGGGGAGCTGTTTTTT. It translates to CASSPGQNTGELFF. Together with reference TRBV7-9 and TRBJ2-2, the CDR3 gives the full variable domain: DTGVSQNPRHKITKRGQNVTFRCDPISEHNRLYWYRQTLGQGPEFLTYFQNEAQLEKSRLLSDRFSAERPKGSFSTLEIQRTEQGDSAMYLCASSPGQNTGELFFGEGSRLTVL.

Only a few counts were recorded for this clonotype. The CDR3 DNA reads as TGCGCCAGCAGCTTGGGACAGGGGGCGTTCAATGAGCAGTTCTTC. This gives the protein CASSLGQGAFNEQFF. The chain employs TRBV5-1 and TRBJ2-1; 10 bases are shared with TRBD1. CDR1 is SGHRS, CDR2 YFSETQ, per germline. The CDR3 extends over 15 amino acids. The junction had 3 bases not matched to a gene; V was cut back by 0 bases and J by 6 bases.

This clonotype was seen a few times. This chain connects TRBV11-2 to TRBJ2-7; a weak D match, TRBD1 (5 bases). The V gene's germline CDR1 is SGHAT and CDR2 FQNNGV. The CDR3 is made up of 17 amino acids. V was clipped by 0 bases and J by 2 bases, with 17 bases between them. The chain's CDR3 is CASSLDNPGRVTYEQYF. The CDR3 region has the DNA TGTGCCAGCAGCTTAGATAATCCCGGCAGGGTAACCTACGAGCAGTACTTC.

The chain employs TRBV7-2 and TRBJ2-3; perhaps TRBD2 as D (6 bases). Trimming cost V 0 bases and J 1 base, with 8 bases left between them. The CDR3 is made up of 15 amino acids. In germline, CDR1 is SGHTA, CDR2 FQGNSA. The DNA for the CDR3 is TGTGCCAGCAGCTTAGCGCAGCGGGGCACAGATACGCAGTATTTT. This translates into CASSLAQRGTDTQYF. The whole variable domain, remainder taken from reference TRBV7-2 and TRBJ2-3, is GAGVSQSPSNKVTEKGKDVELRCDPISGHTALYWYRQSLGQGLEFLIYFQGNSAPDKSGLPSDRFSAERTGGSVSTLTIQRTQQEDSAVYLCASSLAQRGTDTQYFGPGTRLTVL.

There are a few counts of this clonotype. The chain has TRBV24-1 and TRBJ2-4; the D call may be TRBD1 or TRBD2 (5 bases each). Germline CDR1 is KGHDR and CDR2 is SFDVKD. CDR3 size: 15 residues. V lost 2 bases and J 1 base, leaving 8 bases between the germline ends. The DNA for the CDR3 is TGTGCCACCAGTGATTCAAGGGACGCCAAAAACATTCAGTACTTC. Its protein is CATSDSRDAKNIQYF.

The chain links TRBV5-1 to TRBJ2-3, with D maybe TRBD1 (6 bases). CDR3 size: 16 residues. V was cut by 3 bases and J by 1 base, with 15 bases left in between. Germline values: CDR1 SGHRS, CDR2 YFSETQ. This chain's CDR3 is CASSSYDRPGTDTQYF. CDR3 in DNA: TGCGCCAGCAGCTCCTACGACAGGCCAGGCACAGATACGCAGTATTTT. The variable domain in full, with the rest retrieved from reference TRBV5-1 and TRBJ2-3, is KAGVTQTPRYLIKTRGQQVTLSCSPISGHRSVSWYQQTPGQGLQFLFEYFSETQRNKGNFPGRFSGRQFSNSRSEMNVSTLELGDSALYLCASSSYDRPGTDTQYFGPGTRLTVL.

This clonotype has just one count. The chain recombines TRBV7-2 with TRBJ2-7; 9 bases line up with TRBD2. The germline CDR1 and CDR2 sequences are SGHTA and FQGNSA. Trimming cost V 0 bases and J 7 bases; bases outside gene matches: 16. The CDR3 spans 18 residues. DNA of the CDR3: TGTGCCAGCAGCTTAGCCCCGCCGGGAGCGGGAGGTAGTTGGGAGCAGTACGTC. Amino acids: CASSLAPPGAGGSWEQYV.

The CDR3 loop reads CASSPRGLGNQPQHF. CDR3 coding DNA: TGTGCCAGCAGCCCCAGGGGTTTGGGCAATCAGCCCCAGCATTTT. V is TRBV12-3 or TRBV12-4 and J is TRBJ1-5; D possibly corresponds to TRBD1 (6 bases). This CDR3 is 15 amino acids long. V was clipped by 6 bases and J by 2 bases, with 14 bases between them.

This clonotype was seen a handful of times. A much larger clone lies a single base off, so this may be a read error. V usage is TRBV7-9 and J usage is TRBJ2-5, with 10 bases matching TRBD2. The CDR3 sequence is 16 residues long. Germline CDR1 SEHNR, CDR2 FQNEAQ (reference sequence). This chain's CDR3 is CSSSPGTSEYQETQYF. CDR3 DNA sequence: TGTTCCAGCAGCCCCGGGACTAGCGAGTACCAAGAGACCCAGTACTTC.

This clonotype has a handful of counts. The chain joins TRBV21-1 to TRBJ1-3; the DNA was not used to check the table's D call, TRBD1. TRBV21-1 has pseudogene status. The CDR3 has 17 amino acids. CDR3 sequence: CASRSARDREAGNTIYF. The CDR3 nucleotides read TGTGCCAGCCGGTCGGCGAGAGACAGGGAAGCTGGAAACACCATATATTTT.

This clonotype has more than one count but fewer than ten. The genes are TRBV27 and TRBJ1-2; perhaps TRBD1 as D (6 bases). This CDR3 is built from 14 residues. CDR1 is MNHEY and CDR2 is SMNVEV in the germline V gene (reference sequence). V gave up 5 bases and J gave up 8 bases, with 18 bases separating them. The CDR3 sequence is CASSELQGRWGYTF. CDR3 DNA: TGTGCCAGCAGTGAACTACAGGGCCGATGGGGCTACACCTTC.

The chain has TRBV29-1 and TRBJ1-4; 9 bases match TRBD1. With V trimmed by 5 bases and J by 8 bases, 9 bases remained unmatched. Germline V gene sequence: CDR1 SQVTM, CDR2 ANQGSEA. The CDR3 runs 14 residues. The CDR3 protein is CSVQKTGGKEKLFF. The CDR3 DNA follows: TGCAGCGTTCAAAAGACAGGGGGGAAAGAAAAACTGTTTTTT.

This clonotype was counted at least ten times. The gene calls are TRBV24-1 and TRBJ2-1; 8 nucleotides align to TRBD1. Germline assignment: CDR1 KGHDR and CDR2 SFDVKD. This CDR3 is 16 amino acids long. Trimming removed 3 bases from V and 6 bases from J; junction bases left unmatched: 9. The CDR3 coding sequence is TGTGCCACCAGTGATCCCGGACAGGGAGACGGCAATGAGCAGTTCTTC. Its protein is CATSDPGQGDGNEQFF.

The rearrangement joins TRBV9 to TRBJ1-6, with 8 bases lining up with TRBD1. Trimming at V came to 4 bases and at J to 8 bases, leaving 5 bases not matched to a gene. The V gene's germline CDR1 is SGDLS and CDR2 YYNGEE. This CDR3 has 14 amino acids. This CDR3 is CASSFQGADSPLHF. CDR3 in DNA: TGTGCCAGCAGCTTCCAGGGGGCTGATTCACCCCTCCACTTT.

The table lists this clonotype with many counts. CDR3 loop: CSARATGTNEQYV. The CDR3 region has the DNA TGCAGTGCTAGAGCTACAGGGACGAACGAGCAGTACGTC. V is TRBV20-1 and J is TRBJ2-7; TRBD1 might be the D (6 bases). The V gene lost 1 base and the J gene lost 5 bases, with 12 bases spanning the gap. This CDR3 is 13 amino acids long. CDR1 and CDR2 from the germline V gene are DFQATT and SNEGSKA (reference sequence).